This T cell receptor (beta chain) was retrieved from a study of Graves' ophthalmopathy and Graves' hyperthyroidism. Looking at the study overall: Peripheral blood samples were taken at initial diagnosis, before any treatment. Whole-study findings and limits: Forecasting of ophthalmopathy progression by the model achieved approximately 70% sensitivity and around 77% specificity. Blood also harbored most expanded thyroid clonotypes above 0.001 frequency.

Germline V lookup: CDR1 SGHTA, CDR2 FQGNSA. Between the trimmed V and J ends, which lost 4 bases and 3 bases, there was a span of 6 bases. This CDR3 is built from 13 residues. Diagnosis relied on clinical symptoms, serum thyroxine, TRAb, thyroid ultrasound and orbital computed tomography. On this clonotype itself: Its antigen is as yet unknown.

Researchers took RNA transcripts and amplified TCR beta CDR3 regions from them. HTBI primers were used in a first-round RT-PCR, which preceded a second-round multiplex PCR. MiXCR was run by TCRdb on the multiplex PCR reads, yielding one entry per CDR3 protein. Seen here are 200,000 to 250,000 distinct CDR3 sequences, approximately 42% observed once, and the top ten hold about half. This receptor was identified in an adult man with Graves' ophthalmopathy. Sequencing was performed on peripheral blood. The V and J genes are TRBV7-2 and TRBJ2-2; D gene ambiguous. This CDR3 reads CASSSQYTGELFF. The CDR3 region has the DNA TGTGCCAGCAGCTCTCAATACACCGGGGAGCTGTTTTTT.